Sequencing of this T cell receptor beta chain was carried out in a study of T cell clonotyping in hematopoietic cell transplantation. Generated by immunoSEQ multiplex PCR, the TCRdb table keeps only in-frame clones and is missing some. The sample lists a few thousand clones; about nine tenths were seen once. This clone was observed a handful of times. Its antigen remains unidentified. The CDR3 length is 13 residues. V gave up 9 bases and J gave up 5 bases, with 14 bases separating them. Germline lookup yields CDR1 MNHEY and CDR2 SMNVEV (reference sequence). General study findings and limits: After transplant, recipient diversity fell while pathologically expanded clonotypes grew through day 180. At the given depth, recipient repertoires were over 95% de novo clonotypes.

Blood collection times were about day -28 and days 30, 100, 180 posttransplant. The sequence was obtained from a male patient aged 70 to 80 who had an allogeneic stem cell transplant from an unrelated donor, so T cells may come from the graft donor. Some clones in this sample may be carry-over from other donors' samples. The sample consisted of peripheral blood mononuclear cells, taken 100 days after allogeneic stem cell transplant. The rearrangement uses TRBV27 and TRBJ1-5, with D maybe TRBD1 (5 bases). CDR3: CASRGDGYQPQHF. The CDR3 coding sequence is TGTGCCAGTCGGGGGGACGGATATCAGCCCCAGCATTTT.